This T cell receptor beta chain was retrieved from a study of Ad26.COV2.S vaccination and SARS-CoV-2 variants. Germline V gene data show CDR1 as MNHEY and CDR2 as SMNVEV (reference sequence). V gave up 5 bases and J gave up 0 bases, with 9 bases separating them. This CDR3 is 14 amino acids long. Note on this clone: What it binds is unknown.

Study results and caveats: Comparable non-spike TCR breadth was observed in vaccine and placebo recipients. In TCR breadth and depth analyses, total T cell responses may have been underestimated. Responses of spike-specific T cells (both CD8+ and CD4+) reportedly showed substantial breadth after vaccination.

Profiling relied on immunoSEQ multiplex PCR, and the TCRdb table lists in-frame clones only, not all of them. The data hold around 350,000 clones, with around 90% observed a single time. The material sequenced was peripheral blood, taken after recovery from COVID-19. The V call is TRBV27, the J call TRBJ2-3, with D uncertain. This clonotype was obtained from a human donor who had recovered from COVID-19. In DNA, the CDR3 is TGTGCCAGCAGTCGTGGGGTGAGCACAGATACGCAGTATTTT. Translating gives CASSRGVSTDTQYF.